This record concerns one T cell receptor (beta chain) sequence. The data belong to a study of CD8 T cells in Susac syndrome. Study background: Active disease was present in over 5 of the sequenced Susac syndrome patients, whereas roughly 8 of them were in remission. When blood was drawn, patients with Susac syndrome were on intravenous immunoglobulin alone, on corticosteroids, or therapy-naive.

Patients with Susac syndrome fulfilled recently defined diagnostic criteria for definite or probable disease. After extraction with the RNeasy kit, about 0.5 to 1 ug of the RNA was reverse transcribed using random hexamers. A multiplex approach, immunoSEQ multiplex PCR, amplified TCR beta CDR3 across 54 Vbeta and 13 Jbeta. One entry per CDR3 protein results from TCRdb running MiXCR on the immunoSEQ multiplex PCR reads. The sample shows around 170,000 distinct CDR3 sequences, around 93% of them seen only once. The sample comprised CD8+ T cells from PBMCs. This sequence was found in a human donor with Susac syndrome.

The CDR3 nucleotides are TGTGCCAGCAGCTTAGGGGGCAGACCGAATCAGCCCCAGCATTTT. This gives the protein CASSLGGRPNQPQHF. The chain couples TRBV7-8 to TRBJ1-5; TRBD1 is a possible D gene (5 bases). The V gene's germline CDR1 is SGHVS and CDR2 FQNEAQ. Trimming took off 1 base at V and 4 bases at J, with 11 bases between the two ends. The CDR3 is made up of 15 amino acids.